Below, 13 T cell receptor beta chains from the same sample are listed, as sequenced in a study of shared clonotypes between healthy human individuals. This table comes from immunoSEQ multiplex PCR, and its TCRdb copy is limited to in-frame clones, with some not included. Of some 790,000 clones in the sample, 55% to 80% are singletons; the top ten hold approximately 1.8%. Sequencing was carried out using memory CD4+ T cells sorted from blood. Subset noted: CD45RA-negative fraction. All receptors derive from a woman aged 25-40 years in good health.

The gene calls are TRBV9 and TRBJ1-4; possible D gene TRBD1, 5 bases. The CDR3 sequence is 17 residues long. Germline assignment: CDR1 SGDLS and CDR2 YYNGEE. Deletions cut 1 base from V and 8 bases from J, with 21 bases between. CDR3 in amino acids: CASSVRGSAGPGEKLFF. CDR3 nucleotide sequence: TGTGCCAGCAGCGTAAGAGGGTCTGCAGGGCCGGGGGAAAAACTGTTTTTT.

This clone came up once. The chain is built from TRBV28 and TRBJ1-2, with D hard to call. This CDR3 is 11 amino acids long. The V and J ends lost 5 bases and 9 bases respectively, with 10 bases between them. Germline V CDR1 and CDR2: MDHEN, SYDVKM. CDR3 residues: CASSPDRSYTF. CDR3 sequence (DNA): TGTGCCAGCAGTCCCGATAGGAGCTACACCTTC.

The chain is built from TRBV27 and TRBJ2-2; D is perhaps TRBD1 (7 bases). This CDR3 is 15 amino acids long. Per the germline V gene, CDR1 is MNHEY and CDR2 is SMNVEV (reference sequence). The germline V and J ends were trimmed by 6 bases and 5 bases, with 16 bases remaining between them. The CDR3, as DNA: TGTGCCAGCAGCTCGGAGGGGGCTGCGACCGGGGAGCTGTTTTTT. Amino acid sequence: CASSSEGAATGELFF.

The CDR3 here is CASRGLAPNYEQYF. DNA of the CDR3: TGTGCCAGTAGGGGACTAGCGCCGAACTACGAGCAGTACTTC. J is TRBJ2-7 and V is TRBV19, with 10 nucleotides matching TRBD2. Unmatched junction bases numbered 5, after V lost 6 bases and J lost 3 bases. This CDR3 is built from 14 residues. Germline-derived CDR1 and CDR2 are LNHDA and SQIVND (reference sequence).

The chain couples TRBV12-5 to TRBJ1-1; 7 bases fit TRBD1. The CDR3 contains 15 residues. With 6 bases clipped from V and 6 bases from J, the junction kept 13 bases outside the gene matches. Germline CDR1 LGHNT, CDR2 FRNRAP. The CDR3 coding sequence is TGTGCTAGTGGAAAAACGACAGGGATCAACGCTGAAGCTTTCTTT. Protein sequence: CASGKTTGINAEAFF. Combining the CDR3 with reference TRBV12-5 and TRBJ1-1 gives the whole variable domain DARVTQTPRHKVTEMGQEVTMRCQPILGHNTVFWYRQTMMQGLELLAYFRNRAPLDDSGMPKDRFSAEMPDATLATLKIQPSEPRDSAVYFCASGKTTGINAEAFFGQGTRLTVV.

The rearrangement uses TRBV9 and TRBJ2-6; 7 nucleotides match TRBD1. Per the germline V gene, CDR1 is SGDLS and CDR2 is YYNGEE. CDR3 length: 14 residues. Unmatched junction bases numbered 7, after V lost 4 bases and J lost 9 bases. The CDR3 protein is CASSPRQGGNVLTF. In DNA, the CDR3 is TGTGCCAGCAGCCCGAGACAGGGCGGCAACGTCCTGACTTTC.

Of note for this clone: The sample holds other DNA sequences that translate to the same CDR3. The V and J genes are TRBV2 and TRBJ2-2; D is uncertain. The germline V gene has CDR1 SNHLY and CDR2 FYNNEI. V gave up 6 bases and J gave up 3 bases, with 2 bases separating them. CDR3 length: 11 amino acids. The CDR3 DNA reads TGTGCCAGCAGCTACACCGGGGAGCTGTTTTTT. This sequence encodes CASSYTGELFF. Looking up the rest from reference TRBV2 and TRBJ2-2 gives the full variable domain: EPEVTQTPSHQVTQMGQEVILRCVPISNHLYFYWYRQILGQKVEFLVSFYNNEISEKSEIFDDQFSVERPDGSNFTLKIRSTKLEDSAMYFCASSYTGELFFGEGSRLTVL.

The rearrangement uses TRBV5-5 and TRBJ1-5; D is unresolved. The CDR3 is made up of 17 amino acids. Germline CDR1 SGHKS, CDR2 YYEKEE (reference sequence). V was clipped by 4 bases and J by 0 bases, with 17 bases between them. CDR3 region: CASSPRVTSLSNQPQHF. DNA for the CDR3: TGTGCCAGCAGCCCCCGGGTAACAAGCCTTAGCAATCAGCCCCAGCATTTT. Supplemented by reference TRBV5-5 and TRBJ1-5, the full variable domain reads DAGVTQSPTHLIKTRGQQVTLRCSPISGHKSVSWYQQVLGQGPQFIFQYYEKEERGRGNFPDRFSARQFPNYSSELNVNALLLGDSALYLCASSPRVTSLSNQPQHFGDGTRLSIL.

The genes are TRBV7-6 and TRBJ2-4; the match to TRBD1 covers 8 bases. Per the germline V gene, CDR1 is SGHVS and CDR2 is FNYEAQ. V gave up 5 bases and J gave up 0 bases; unmatched junction bases: 6. This CDR3 is built from 16 residues. The CDR3 sequence is CASSQGTGIAKNIQYF. The CDR3 nucleotides read TGTGCCAGCAGCCAAGGGACAGGAATAGCCAAAAACATTCAGTACTTC. Full variable domain (outside the CDR3, taken from reference TRBV7-6 and TRBJ2-4): GAGVSQSPRYKVTKRGQDVALRCDPISGHVSLYWYRQALGQGPEFLTYFNYEAQQDKSGLPNDRFSAERPEGSISTLTIQRTEQRDSAMYRCASSQGTGIAKNIQYFGAGTRLSVL.

About this clone itself: The sample has other DNA sequences that encode this CDR3 too. J is TRBJ1-5 and V is TRBV6-1; tentative D call: TRBD1 (5 bases). This CDR3 spans 12 amino acids. The germline CDR1 and CDR2 sequences are MNHNS and SASEGT. The V end was cut by 6 bases, the J end by 2 bases, with 5 bases between. The CDR3 region has the DNA TGTGCCAGCAGAGGGGGCAATCAGCCCCAGCATTTT. Amino acids: CASRGGNQPQHF.

V usage is TRBV7-8 and J usage is TRBJ1-2; maybe TRBD1 (5 bases). This CDR3 region has 16 residues. In germline, CDR1 is SGHVS, CDR2 FQNEAQ. Trimming left V 3 bases short and J 0 bases short, with 14 bases between. The CDR3 DNA reads as TGTGCCAGCAGCTTTTTTCAGGGAAGGACTAACTATGGCTACACCTTC. Translating it yields CASSFFQGRTNYGYTF.

For this clone: This specimen includes other DNA sequences encoding the same CDR3. This chain uses TRBV6-1 with TRBJ1-2, with D perhaps matching TRBD1 (6 bases). Germline lookup yields CDR1 MNHNS and CDR2 SASEGT. The ends were cut back, 9 bases at V and 2 bases at J, with 7 bases in the middle. This CDR3 has 11 residues. CDR3 in amino acids: CASGGNYGYTF. The CDR3 nucleotides are TGTGCCAGTGGGGGCAACTATGGCTACACCTTC.

The rearrangement links TRBV28 to TRBJ2-7; TRBD1 matches at 11 bases. The V gene's germline CDR1 is MDHEN and CDR2 SYDVKM. The trim removed 10 bases at V and 5 bases at J, leaving 13 bases unmatched. The CDR3 spans 15 residues. The CDR3 bases are TGTGCCACCAAATCCCAGGGGACAGGGGGAAACGAGCAGTACTTC. Residues: CATKSQGTGGNEQYF.